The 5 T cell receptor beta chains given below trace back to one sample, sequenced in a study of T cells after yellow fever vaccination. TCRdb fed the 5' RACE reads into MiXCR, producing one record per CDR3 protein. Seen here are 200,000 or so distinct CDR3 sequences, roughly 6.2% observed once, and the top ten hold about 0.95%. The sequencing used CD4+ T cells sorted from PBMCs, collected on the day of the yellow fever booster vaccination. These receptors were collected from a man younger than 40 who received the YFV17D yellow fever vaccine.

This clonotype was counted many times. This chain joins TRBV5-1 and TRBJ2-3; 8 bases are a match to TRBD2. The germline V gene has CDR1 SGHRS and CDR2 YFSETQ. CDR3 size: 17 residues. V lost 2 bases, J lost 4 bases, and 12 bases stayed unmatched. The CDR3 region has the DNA TGCGCCAGCAGCTTCATGACGGGACTAGGATTGGCAGATACGCAGTATTTT. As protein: CASSFMTGLGLADTQYF.

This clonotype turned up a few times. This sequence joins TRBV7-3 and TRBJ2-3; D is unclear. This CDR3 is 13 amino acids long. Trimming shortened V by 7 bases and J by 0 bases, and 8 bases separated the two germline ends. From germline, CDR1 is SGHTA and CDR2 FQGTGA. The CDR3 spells CASKVTSTDTQYF. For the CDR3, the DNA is TGTGCCAGCAAGGTGACTAGCACAGATACGCAGTATTTT. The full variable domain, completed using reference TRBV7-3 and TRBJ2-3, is GAGVSQTPSNKVTEKGKYVELRCDPISGHTALYWYRQSLGQGPEFLIYFQGTGAADDSGLPNDRFFAVRPEGSVSTLKIQRTERGDSAVYLCASKVTSTDTQYFGPGTRLTVL.

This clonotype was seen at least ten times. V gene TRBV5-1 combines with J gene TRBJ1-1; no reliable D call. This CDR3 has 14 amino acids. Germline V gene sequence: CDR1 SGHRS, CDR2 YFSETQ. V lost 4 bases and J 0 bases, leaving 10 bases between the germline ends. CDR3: CASSPHLMNTEAFF. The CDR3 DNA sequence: TGCGCCAGCAGCCCGCATCTCATGAACACTGAAGCTTTCTTT.

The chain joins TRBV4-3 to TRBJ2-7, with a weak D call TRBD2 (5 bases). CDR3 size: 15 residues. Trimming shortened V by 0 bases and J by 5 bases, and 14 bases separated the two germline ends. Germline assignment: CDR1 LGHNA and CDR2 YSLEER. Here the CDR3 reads CASSQDLIGNDEQYF. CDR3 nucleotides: TGCGCCAGCAGCCAAGATTTAATCGGGAATGACGAGCAGTACTTC.

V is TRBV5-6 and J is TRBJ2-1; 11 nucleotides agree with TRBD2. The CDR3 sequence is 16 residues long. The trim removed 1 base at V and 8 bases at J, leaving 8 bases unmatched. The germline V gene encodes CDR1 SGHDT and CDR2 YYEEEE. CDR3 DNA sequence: TGTGCCAGCAGCTTGCTTACTAGCGGGAGTAAATATGAGCAGTTCTTC. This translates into CASSLLTSGSKYEQFF.